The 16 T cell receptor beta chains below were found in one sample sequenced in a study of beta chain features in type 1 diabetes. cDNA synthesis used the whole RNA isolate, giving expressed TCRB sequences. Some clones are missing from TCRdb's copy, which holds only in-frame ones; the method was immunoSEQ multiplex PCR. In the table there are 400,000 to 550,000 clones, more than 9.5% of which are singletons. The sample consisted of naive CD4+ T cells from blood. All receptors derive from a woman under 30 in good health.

The CDR3 DNA follows: TGTGCCAGCAGCCAAGGGACGATCACCTACAATGAGCAGTTCTTC. The encoded protein is CASSQGTITYNEQFF. The chain joins TRBV4-2 to TRBJ2-1; unclear D gene. Trimming shortened V by 1 base and J by 2 bases, and 9 bases separated the two germline ends. The germline gives CDR1 LGHNA, CDR2 YNFKEQ. CDR3 length: 15 residues.

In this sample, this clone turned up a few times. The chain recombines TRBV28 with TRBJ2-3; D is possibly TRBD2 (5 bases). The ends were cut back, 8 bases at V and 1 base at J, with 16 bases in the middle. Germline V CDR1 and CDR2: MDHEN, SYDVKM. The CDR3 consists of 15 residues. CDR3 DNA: TGTGCCAGCGGCCGTGGGTGGGGAGGCACAGATACGCAGTATTTT. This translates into CASGRGWGGTDTQYF.

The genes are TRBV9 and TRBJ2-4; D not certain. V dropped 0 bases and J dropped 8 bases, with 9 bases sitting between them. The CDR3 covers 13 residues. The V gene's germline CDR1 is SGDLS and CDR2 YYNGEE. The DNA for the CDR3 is TGTGCCAGCAGCGTAGGAGTCGGTGACATTCAGTACTTC. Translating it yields CASSVGVGDIQYF.

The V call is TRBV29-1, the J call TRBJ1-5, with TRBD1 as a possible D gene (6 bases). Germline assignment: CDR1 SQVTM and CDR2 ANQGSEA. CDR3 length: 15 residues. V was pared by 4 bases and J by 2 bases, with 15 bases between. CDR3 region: CSVALNRDRNQPQHF. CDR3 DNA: TGCAGCGTTGCTTTAAACAGGGATCGCAATCAGCCCCAGCATTTT.

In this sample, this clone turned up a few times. The CDR3 loop reads CASSRSLARNEQFF. The CDR3 DNA reads as TGTGCCAGCAGCCGGAGTCTAGCACGCAATGAGCAGTTCTTC. V gene TRBV14 combines with J gene TRBJ2-1; D might be TRBD2 (5 bases). The CDR3 sequence is 14 residues long. Germline V lookup: CDR1 SGHDN, CDR2 FVKESK. V was trimmed by 4 bases and J by 6 bases, leaving 13 bases between them.

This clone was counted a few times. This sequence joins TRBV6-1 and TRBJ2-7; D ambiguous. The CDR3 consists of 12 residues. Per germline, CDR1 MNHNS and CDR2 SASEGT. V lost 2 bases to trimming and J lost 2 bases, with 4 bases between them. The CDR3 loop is CASSEFPYEQYV. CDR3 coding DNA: TGTGCCAGCAGTGAATTCCCCTACGAGCAGTACGTC.

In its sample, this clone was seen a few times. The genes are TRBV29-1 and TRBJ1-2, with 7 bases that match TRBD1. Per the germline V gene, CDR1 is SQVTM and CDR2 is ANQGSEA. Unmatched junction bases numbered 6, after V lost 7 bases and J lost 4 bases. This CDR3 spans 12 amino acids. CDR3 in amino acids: CSGGTGVYGYTF. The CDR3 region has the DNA TGCAGCGGGGGAACAGGGGTCTATGGCTACACCTTC.

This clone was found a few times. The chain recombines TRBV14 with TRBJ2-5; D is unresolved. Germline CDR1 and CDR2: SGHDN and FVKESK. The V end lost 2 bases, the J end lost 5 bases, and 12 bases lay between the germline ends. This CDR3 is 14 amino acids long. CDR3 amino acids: CASSQLRLEETQYF. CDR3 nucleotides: TGTGCCAGCAGCCAACTAAGACTTGAGGAGACCCAGTACTTC.

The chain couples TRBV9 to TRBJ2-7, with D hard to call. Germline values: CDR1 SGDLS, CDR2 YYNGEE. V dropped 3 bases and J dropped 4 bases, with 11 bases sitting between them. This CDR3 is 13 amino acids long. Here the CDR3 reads CASSATGRYEQYF. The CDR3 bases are TGTGCCAGCAGCGCGACCGGACGTTACGAGCAGTACTTC.

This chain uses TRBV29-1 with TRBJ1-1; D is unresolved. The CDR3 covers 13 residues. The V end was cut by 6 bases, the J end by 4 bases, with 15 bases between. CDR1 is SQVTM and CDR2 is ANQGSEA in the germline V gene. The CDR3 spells CSVRPPGATEAFF. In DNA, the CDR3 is TGCAGCGTCCGCCCCCCGGGCGCCACTGAAGCTTTCTTT.

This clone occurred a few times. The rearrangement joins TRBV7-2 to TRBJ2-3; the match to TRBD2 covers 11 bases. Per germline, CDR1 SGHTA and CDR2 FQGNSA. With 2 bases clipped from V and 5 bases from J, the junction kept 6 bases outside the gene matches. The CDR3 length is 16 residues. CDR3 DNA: TGTGCCAGCAGCTTATTCCACGGGACTAGCGGAGATACGCAGTATTTT. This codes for CASSLFHGTSGDTQYF.

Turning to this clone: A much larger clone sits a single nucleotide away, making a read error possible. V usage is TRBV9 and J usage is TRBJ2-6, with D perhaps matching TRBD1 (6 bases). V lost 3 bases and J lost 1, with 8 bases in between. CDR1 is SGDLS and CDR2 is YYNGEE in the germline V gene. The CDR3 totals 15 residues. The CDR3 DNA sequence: TGTGCCAGCAGCGGGCAGGGGTCTGGGGCCAACGTCCTGACTTTC. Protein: CASSGQGSGANVLTF.

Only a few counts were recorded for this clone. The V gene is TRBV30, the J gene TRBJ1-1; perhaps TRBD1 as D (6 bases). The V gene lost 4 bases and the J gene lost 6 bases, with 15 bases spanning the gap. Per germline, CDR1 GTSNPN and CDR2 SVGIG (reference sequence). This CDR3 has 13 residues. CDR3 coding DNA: TGTGCCTGGACCCGAGGGGGGCTCGCTGAAGCTTTCTTT. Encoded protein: CAWTRGGLAEAFF.

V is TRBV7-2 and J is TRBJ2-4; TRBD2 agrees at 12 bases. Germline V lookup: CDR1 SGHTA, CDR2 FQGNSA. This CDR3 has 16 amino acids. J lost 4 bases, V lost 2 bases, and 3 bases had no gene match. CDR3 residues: CASSLPGLAGKNIQYF. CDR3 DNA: TGTGCCAGCAGCTTACCCGGACTAGCGGGAAAAAACATTCAGTACTTC.

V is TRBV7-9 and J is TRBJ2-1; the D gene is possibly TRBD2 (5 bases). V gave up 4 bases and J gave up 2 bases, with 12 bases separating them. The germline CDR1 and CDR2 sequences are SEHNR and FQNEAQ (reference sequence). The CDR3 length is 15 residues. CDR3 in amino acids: CASSSPRAAYNEQFF. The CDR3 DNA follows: TGTGCCAGCAGCTCCCCGCGAGCGGCCTACAATGAGCAGTTCTTC.

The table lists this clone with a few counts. The CDR3 nucleotides read TGTGCCACTCGGTCTTCTAACACTGAAGCTTTCTTT. This sequence encodes CATRSSNTEAFF. This rearrangement joins TRBV19 to TRBJ1-1; no clear D gene. Trimming cost V 10 bases and J 2 bases, with 11 bases left between them. The CDR3 runs 12 residues. Germline V lookup: CDR1 LNHDA, CDR2 SQIVND (reference sequence).